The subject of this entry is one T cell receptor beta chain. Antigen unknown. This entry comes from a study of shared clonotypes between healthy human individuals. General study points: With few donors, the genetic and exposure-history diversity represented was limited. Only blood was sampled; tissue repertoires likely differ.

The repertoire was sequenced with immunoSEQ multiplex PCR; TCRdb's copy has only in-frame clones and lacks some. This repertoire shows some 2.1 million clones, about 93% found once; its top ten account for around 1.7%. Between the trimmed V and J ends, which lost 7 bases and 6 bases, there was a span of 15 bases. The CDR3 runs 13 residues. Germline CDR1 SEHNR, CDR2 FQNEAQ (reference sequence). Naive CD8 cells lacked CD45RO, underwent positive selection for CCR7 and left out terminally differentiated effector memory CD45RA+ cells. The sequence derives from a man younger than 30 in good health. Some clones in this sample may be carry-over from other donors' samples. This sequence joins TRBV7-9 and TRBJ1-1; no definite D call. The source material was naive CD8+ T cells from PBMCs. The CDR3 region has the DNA TGTGCCAGCACCAACCCCGTTTTATCTGAAGCTTTCTTT. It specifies CASTNPVLSEAFF.